Following are 14 T cell receptor beta chains from one sample sequenced in a study of beta chain features in type 1 diabetes. Findings of the study overall: Within each of all four CD4+ subsets, Type 1 diabetes patients had TCRB CDR3s that were moderately but significantly shorter.

Every isolated RNA sample was fully reverse transcribed, so sequencing captured expressed TCRB transcripts. Profiled with immunoSEQ multiplex PCR; TCRdb holds only in-frame clones, not every one. Of 600,000 to 700,000 clones in the sample, around an eighth were seen once. Their antigens remain unidentified. The material sequenced was naive CD4+ T cells from blood. These TCRs come from a man aged 25 to 40 with type 1 diabetes.

This clone was observed a few times. The chain joins TRBV9 to TRBJ2-3; D is possibly TRBD2 (5 bases). The V end lost 3 bases, the J end lost 11 bases, and 19 bases lay between the germline ends. Germline loops: CDR1 SGDLS, CDR2 YYNGEE. There are 14 residues in the CDR3. The CDR3 sequence: CASSDGPADQRQYF. CDR3 bases: TGTGCCAGCAGCGACGGTCCAGCGGATCAACGGCAGTATTTT.

This clone was seen only a few times. The chain links TRBV11-1 to TRBJ1-6; D is unclear. CDR3 length equals 12 residues. Trimming stripped 2 bases from V and 9 bases from J, with 5 bases between. Germline V lookup: CDR1 SGHAT, CDR2 FQDESV (reference sequence). This chain's CDR3 is CASSLLSSPLHF. The CDR3 DNA reads as TGTGCCAGCAGCTTATTGAGTTCACCCCTCCACTTT.

This clone was counted only a few times. V and J are TRBV6-5 and TRBJ1-3; D is uncertain. The V end was cut by 3 bases, the J end by 3 bases, with 15 bases between. The CDR3 is 16 residues long. Germline CDR1 and CDR2: MNHEY and SVGAGI. CDR3 protein: CASSYSQTGIGNTIYF. The CDR3 nucleotides are TGTGCCAGCAGTTATTCTCAAACCGGCATTGGAAACACCATATATTTT.

This clone has more than one count but fewer than ten. Other DNA sequences of this sample code for an identical CDR3. The chain uses TRBV29-1 and TRBJ1-2; no definite D call. The CDR3 sequence is 11 residues long. The V end lost 4 bases, the J end lost 5 bases, and 8 bases lay between the germline ends. In germline, CDR1 is SQVTM, CDR2 ANQGSEA. The CDR3 is CSVVRGYGYTF. The DNA of the CDR3 is TGCAGCGTTGTTCGGGGTTATGGCTACACCTTC.

The chain employs TRBV27 and TRBJ1-2; 11 bases agree with TRBD1. Per germline, CDR1 MNHEY and CDR2 SMNVEV (reference sequence). There are 15 residues in the CDR3. The ends lost 4 bases at V and 5 bases at J; junction bases unmatched: 6. For the CDR3, the DNA is TGTGCCAGCAGTTCGGACAGGGGGCTACTTTATGGCTACACCTTC. Its translation: CASSSDRGLLYGYTF.

This clone appeared a few times. This chain joins TRBV4-3 and TRBJ1-4; D is possibly TRBD1 (5 bases). CDR3 length equals 16 residues. Trimming took off 0 bases at V and 7 bases at J, with 15 bases between the two ends. Germline CDR1 reads LGHNA; CDR2 reads YSLEER. The chain's CDR3 is CASSQDGQGKVEKLFF. The CDR3 nucleotides are TGCGCCAGCAGCCAAGATGGCCAGGGAAAAGTTGAAAAACTGTTTTTT.

This clone was picked up a small number of times. The rearrangement joins TRBV9 to TRBJ2-3; 7 bases align to TRBD1. This CDR3 is 18 amino acids long. V shed 0 bases and J 2 bases; nucleotides not matched to a gene: 12. Germline lookup yields CDR1 SGDLS and CDR2 YYNGEE. The CDR3 DNA sequence: TGTGCCAGCAGCGTAGCTCCCGGGACAGCTACCCTCACAGATACGCAGTATTTT. As protein: CASSVAPGTATLTDTQYF. Combining the CDR3 with reference TRBV9 and TRBJ2-3 gives the whole variable domain DSGVTQTPKHLITATGQRVTLRCSPRSGDLSVYWYQQSLDQGLQFLIQYYNGEERAKGNILERFSAQQFPDLHSELNLSSLELGDSALYFCASSVAPGTATLTDTQYFGPGTRLTVL.

This clone was seen more than once but under ten times. The gene calls are TRBV19 and TRBJ2-1, with 15 bases lining up with TRBD2. CDR1 is LNHDA and CDR2 is SQIVND in the germline V gene (reference sequence). Unmatched junction bases numbered 15, after V lost 7 bases and J lost 8 bases. The CDR3 sequence is 18 residues long. The CDR3 DNA is TGTGCCAGTACCTGGGGACTAGCGGGGGGTCTAAAAATCCATGAGCAGTTCTTC. It yields the protein CASTWGLAGGLKIHEQFF. Together with reference TRBV19 and TRBJ2-1, the CDR3 gives the full variable domain: DGGITQSPKYLFRKEGQNVTLSCEQNLNHDAMYWYRQDPGQGLRLIYYSQIVNDFQKGDIAEGYSVSREKKESFPLTVTSAQKNPTAFYLCASTWGLAGGLKIHEQFFGPGTRLTVL.

This clone was detected only a few times. Distinct nucleotide sequences in the sample also encode this CDR3. The V call is TRBV4-3, the J call TRBJ2-6; 7 bases line up with TRBD2. The junction had 3 bases not matched to a gene; V was cut back by 0 bases and J by 1 base. The CDR3 totals 17 residues. Germline CDR1 LGHNA, CDR2 YSLEER. The CDR3 DNA reads as TGCGCCAGCAGCCAAGATAGAGCGGGATCTGGGGCCAACGTCCTGACTTTC. Its translation: CASSQDRAGSGANVLTF.

This clone was seen only a few times. Other nucleotide sequences in the sample specify the same CDR3. The chain couples TRBV5-1 to TRBJ1-4; 8 bases agree with TRBD1. Trimming removed 3 bases from V and 7 bases from J; junction bases left unmatched: 5. This CDR3 has 14 residues. The germline V gene encodes CDR1 SGHRS and CDR2 YFSETQ. DNA of the CDR3: TGCGCCAGCAGCTCAGGACAGGGAGGTGAAAAACTGTTTTTT. The encoded protein is CASSSGQGGEKLFF.

This clone was seen more than once but under ten times. The chain couples TRBV5-1 to TRBJ2-7; 9 bases align to TRBD1. The germline V gene has CDR1 SGHRS and CDR2 YFSETQ. The CDR3 contains 16 residues. Trimming cost V 5 bases and J 3 bases; bases outside gene matches: 12. The CDR3 DNA reads TGCGCCAGCAGTTCCCCGGGACAGGGCATACACTACGAGCAGTACTTC. Its protein is CASSSPGQGIHYEQYF.

The V and J genes are TRBV9 and TRBJ2-2; the D gene is possibly TRBD2 (5 bases). The CDR3 length is 16 residues. V dropped 4 bases and J dropped 2 bases, with 15 bases sitting between them. Germline-derived CDR1 and CDR2 are SGDLS and YYNGEE. CDR3 loop: CASSSTGSFNTGELFF. CDR3 nucleotides: TGTGCCAGCAGCTCAACGGGGAGTTTTAACACCGGGGAGCTGTTTTTT.

The genes are TRBV18 and TRBJ1-5, with 7 bases identical to TRBD1. Germline trimming cut 6 bases from V and 6 bases from J; bases unmatched to any gene: 8. There are 14 residues in the CDR3. CDR1 and CDR2 from the germline V gene are KGHSH and LQKENI. This CDR3 is CASSRQGNVQPQHF. The CDR3 region has the DNA TGTGCCAGCTCCCGACAGGGAAATGTTCAGCCCCAGCATTTT.

This clone was seen a handful of times. The sample has other DNA sequences that encode this CDR3 too. This chain connects TRBV6-1 to TRBJ2-3; no clear D. V lost 2 bases and J lost 1, with 10 bases in between. The germline gives CDR1 MNHNS, CDR2 SASEGT. The CDR3 has 15 residues. CDR3 amino acids: CASSEYGRRTDTQYF. DNA for the CDR3: TGTGCCAGCAGTGAATACGGCAGACGCACAGATACGCAGTATTTT.